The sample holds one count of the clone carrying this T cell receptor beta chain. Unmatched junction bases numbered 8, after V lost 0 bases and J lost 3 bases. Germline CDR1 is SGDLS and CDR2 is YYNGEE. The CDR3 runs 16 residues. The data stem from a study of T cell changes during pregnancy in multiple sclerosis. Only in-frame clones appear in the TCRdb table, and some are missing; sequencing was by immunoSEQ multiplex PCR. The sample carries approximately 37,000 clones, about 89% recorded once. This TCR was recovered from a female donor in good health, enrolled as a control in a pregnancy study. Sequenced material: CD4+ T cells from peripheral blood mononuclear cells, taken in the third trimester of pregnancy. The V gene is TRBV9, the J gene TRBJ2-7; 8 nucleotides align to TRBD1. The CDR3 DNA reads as TGTGCCAGCAGCGTAGGGGGTGCAGGACAGGGCTACGAGCAGTACTTC. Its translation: CASSVGGAGQGYEQYF.